A selection of T cell receptor beta chains follows, all from one sample in a study of Graves' ophthalmopathy and Graves' hyperthyroidism. TCRdb re-called the multiplex PCR reads with MiXCR, one entry per CDR3 protein. The sample shows 150,000 to 200,000 distinct CDR3 sequences, approximately 40% of them seen only once. Sequencing input: peripheral blood. Every receptor here comes from a man aged 25 to 40 with Graves' ophthalmopathy. Both conserved end residues are part of each CDR3. Each record gives: CDR3 protein, CDR3 DNA, J gene, D gene, V gene, clone size. The D gene is left open where the match is weak. Size is omitted from some rows. Given values are once, few, many or a class for expanded clones.

CDR3aa: CASTATESYEQYF; CDR3nt: TGTGCCAGCACCGCGACAGAATCCTACGAGCAGTACTTC; j_gene: TRBJ2-7; d_gene: NA; v_gene: TRBV12-3/TRBV12-4; abundance: many
CDR3aa: CAISNTQTDSYEQYF; CDR3nt: TGTGCCATCAGTAATACTCAGACCGATTCCTACGAGCAGTACTTC; j_gene: TRBJ2-7; d_gene: NA; v_gene: TRBV10-3; abundance: few
CDR3aa: CASNTGLMNTEAFF; CDR3nt: TGTGCCAGCAATACAGGGCTCATGAACACTGAAGCTTTCTTT; j_gene: TRBJ1-1; d_gene: NA; v_gene: TRBV4-2; abundance: many
CDR3aa: CSAKPTVNQPQHF; CDR3nt: TGCAGTGCTAAGCCGACAGTTAATCAGCCCCAGCATTTT; j_gene: TRBJ1-5; d_gene: NA; v_gene: TRBV20-1; abundance: many
CDR3aa: CASGGIREETQYF; CDR3nt: TGTGCCAGCGGAGGTATCAGGGAAGAGACCCAGTACTTC; j_gene: TRBJ2-5; d_gene: NA; v_gene: TRBV13; abundance: NA
CDR3aa: CAGGTMYEQYF; CDR3nt: TGTGCCGGGGGGACGATGTACGAGCAGTACTTC; j_gene: TRBJ2-7; d_gene: NA; v_gene: TRBV10-3; abundance: many
CDR3aa: CASTWGVAETQYF; CDR3nt: TGTGCCAGCACCTGGGGGGTAGCGGAGACCCAGTACTTC; j_gene: TRBJ2-5; d_gene: NA; v_gene: TRBV7-2; abundance: few
CDR3aa: CASSRGTAQETQYF; CDR3nt: TGTGCCAGCAGTAGAGGGACAGCTCAAGAGACCCAGTACTTC; j_gene: TRBJ2-5; d_gene: TRBD1; v_gene: TRBV6-2/TRBV6-3; abundance: once
CDR3aa: CASSPEGSHTEAFF; CDR3nt: TGTGCCAGCAGCCCTGAGGGGTCTCACACTGAAGCTTTCTTT; j_gene: TRBJ1-1; d_gene: NA; v_gene: TRBV6-2/TRBV6-3; abundance: NA
CDR3aa: CASSLQGQQIGELFF; CDR3nt: TGTGCCAGCAGCTTACAAGGACAGCAAATCGGGGAGCTGTTTTTT; j_gene: TRBJ2-2; d_gene: NA; v_gene: TRBV7-8; abundance: NA
CDR3aa: CATSRDGAGGGTQYF; CDR3nt: TGTGCCACCAGCAGAGATGGGGCAGGGGGTGGGACCCAGTACTTC; j_gene: TRBJ2-5; d_gene: TRBD1; v_gene: TRBV15; abundance: NA
CDR3aa: CASRGGELFF; CDR3nt: TGTGCCAGCAGGGGCGGGGAGCTGTTTTTT; j_gene: TRBJ2-2; d_gene: NA; v_gene: TRBV2; abundance: many
CDR3aa: CASSLVAGGTGNTIYF; CDR3nt: TGTGCCAGCAGCTTAGTCGCAGGGGGCACTGGAAACACCATATATTTT; j_gene: TRBJ1-3; d_gene: TRBD1; v_gene: TRBV7-2; abundance: many
CDR3aa: CASTKGLNQPQHF; CDR3nt: TGTGCCAGTACTAAGGGGCTCAATCAGCCCCAGCATTTT; j_gene: TRBJ1-5; d_gene: NA; v_gene: TRBV19; abundance: many
CDR3aa: CASSLTQSIDTEAFF; CDR3nt: TGTGCCAGCAGCCTAACTCAGTCGATAGACACTGAAGCTTTCTTT; j_gene: TRBJ1-1; d_gene: NA; v_gene: TRBV6-2/TRBV6-3; abundance: many
CDR3aa: CASSPQQGSNYGYTF; CDR3nt: TGTGCCAGCAGCCCACAACAGGGCTCTAACTATGGCTACACCTTC; j_gene: TRBJ1-2; d_gene: NA; v_gene: TRBV7-9; abundance: many
CDR3aa: CASSYEGHQPQHF; CDR3nt: TGTGCCAGCAGTTATGAGGGTCATCAGCCCCAGCATTTT; j_gene: TRBJ1-5; d_gene: NA; v_gene: TRBV6-2/TRBV6-3; abundance: many
CDR3aa: CASSLFAGPSNQPQHF; CDR3nt: TGTGCCAGCAGTTTATTTGCGGGCCCCAGCAATCAGCCCCAGCATTTT; j_gene: TRBJ1-5; d_gene: NA; v_gene: TRBV28; abundance: many
CDR3aa: CASSVGSSYGYTF; CDR3nt: TGTGCCAGCAGTGTGGGTTCGTCATATGGCTACACCTTC; j_gene: TRBJ1-2; d_gene: NA; v_gene: TRBV2; abundance: NA
CDR3aa: CASSLGQTGQETQYF; CDR3nt: TGTGCCAGCAGTTTAGGACAGACGGGTCAAGAGACCCAGTACTTC; j_gene: TRBJ2-5; d_gene: NA; v_gene: TRBV28; abundance: few
CDR3aa: CASSQGQGAVTNNSPLHF; CDR3nt: TGTGCCAGCAGTCAGGGACAGGGGGCAGTAACGAATAATTCACCCCTCCACTTT; j_gene: TRBJ1-6; d_gene: TRBD1; v_gene: TRBV12-3/TRBV12-4; abundance: many
CDR3aa: CSVEFISGEQYF; CDR3nt: TGCAGCGTTGAATTTATATCGGGGGAGCAGTACTTC; j_gene: TRBJ2-7; d_gene: NA; v_gene: TRBV29-1; abundance: NA
CDR3aa: CASSNTPGQRKYTGELFF; CDR3nt: TGTGCCAGCAGTAACACGCCCGGCCAGCGGAAATACACCGGGGAGCTGTTTTTT; j_gene: TRBJ2-2; d_gene: NA; v_gene: TRBV11-2; abundance: many
CDR3aa: CSASFKQDRTYGYTF; CDR3nt: TGCAGTGCTAGCTTTAAGCAGGACAGAACCTATGGCTACACCTTC; j_gene: TRBJ1-2; d_gene: NA; v_gene: TRBV20-1; abundance: NA
CDR3aa: CASSASGSYTGELFF; CDR3nt: TGTGCCAGCAGTGCAAGCGGGAGTTACACCGGGGAGCTGTTTTTT; j_gene: TRBJ2-2; d_gene: TRBD2; v_gene: TRBV25-1; abundance: many
CDR3aa: CASSLEGAAGELFF; CDR3nt: TGTGCCAGCAGCTTAGAGGGGGCCGCCGGGGAGCTGTTTTTT; j_gene: TRBJ2-2; d_gene: NA; v_gene: TRBV11-2; abundance: NA
CDR3aa: CAWDRGSGANVLTF; CDR3nt: TGTGCCTGGGATAGGGGGTCTGGGGCCAACGTCCTGACTTTC; j_gene: TRBJ2-6; d_gene: NA; v_gene: TRBV30; abundance: many
CDR3aa: CASSLERSSGAFF; CDR3nt: TGTGCCAGCAGTTTGGAGAGGAGCAGTGGAGCTTTCTTT; j_gene: TRBJ1-1; d_gene: NA; v_gene: TRBV28; abundance: many
CDR3aa: CASSPSPGRTHSGANVLTF; CDR3nt: TGCGCCAGCAGTCCTTCCCCGGGACGGACCCACTCTGGGGCCAACGTCCTGACTTTC; j_gene: TRBJ2-6; d_gene: NA; v_gene: TRBV4-1; abundance: many
CDR3aa: CATDRGDLYEQYF; CDR3nt: TGTGCCACCGATCGGGGGGACCTCTACGAGCAGTACTTC; j_gene: TRBJ2-7; d_gene: TRBD2; v_gene: TRBV6-2/TRBV6-3; abundance: NA
CDR3aa: CASSFRGSSYQPQHF; CDR3nt: TGTGCCAGCAGTTTTCGTGGGAGTAGCTATCAGCCCCAGCATTTT; j_gene: TRBJ1-5; d_gene: NA; v_gene: TRBV28; abundance: NA
CDR3aa: CASSLVPQTYEQYF; CDR3nt: TGTGCCAGCAGTTTAGTCCCACAGACCTACGAGCAGTACTTC; j_gene: TRBJ2-7; d_gene: NA; v_gene: TRBV27; abundance: NA
CDR3aa: CASSPDVNSGNTIYF; CDR3nt: TGTGCCAGTAGCCCGGACGTAAACTCTGGAAACACCATATATTTT; j_gene: TRBJ1-3; d_gene: NA; v_gene: TRBV19; abundance: many
CDR3aa: CSVVTSGRVEQYF; CDR3nt: TGCAGCGTGGTTACTAGCGGGAGAGTCGAGCAGTACTTC; j_gene: TRBJ2-7; d_gene: TRBD2; v_gene: TRBV29-1; abundance: NA
CDR3aa: CASSLATGINTEAFF; CDR3nt: TGTGCCAGCAGTTTGGCGACAGGGATAAACACTGAAGCTTTCTTT; j_gene: TRBJ1-1; d_gene: TRBD1; v_gene: TRBV12-3/TRBV12-4; abundance: NA
CDR3aa: CASSGIGVASGTLYNEQFF; CDR3nt: TGTGCCAGCAGCGGGATCGGGGTGGCTAGCGGGACTCTGTACAATGAGCAGTTCTTC; j_gene: TRBJ2-1; d_gene: TRBD2; v_gene: TRBV7-8; abundance: few
CDR3aa: CLSGGLDEQYF; CDR3nt: TGCTTGTCAGGGGGACTGGACGAGCAGTACTTC; j_gene: TRBJ2-7; d_gene: NA; v_gene: TRBV5-1; abundance: many
CDR3aa: CASRGGTGGRKPQHF; CDR3nt: TGTGCCAGCAGAGGGGGGACAGGGGGCCGGAAACCCCAGCATTTT; j_gene: TRBJ1-5; d_gene: TRBD1; v_gene: TRBV12-3/TRBV12-4; abundance: few
CDR3aa: CASSFTPYEQYF; CDR3nt: TGTGCCAGCAGTTTTACCCCCTACGAGCAGTACTTC; j_gene: TRBJ2-7; d_gene: NA; v_gene: TRBV12-3/TRBV12-4; abundance: many
CDR3aa: CASSLTDRAGNTIYF; CDR3nt: TGTGCCAGCAGCTTAACGGACAGGGCCGGAAACACCATATATTTT; j_gene: TRBJ1-3; d_gene: TRBD1; v_gene: TRBV7-8; abundance: NA
CDR3aa: CASEGSFPSYEQYF; CDR3nt: TGTGCCAGTGAAGGGTCCTTTCCCTCCTACGAGCAGTACTTC; j_gene: TRBJ2-7; d_gene: NA; v_gene: TRBV28; abundance: NA
CDR3aa: CASTDSGQGQPQHF; CDR3nt: TGTGCCAGCACCGATTCTGGACAAGGGCAGCCCCAGCATTTT; j_gene: TRBJ1-5; d_gene: NA; v_gene: TRBV6-1; abundance: NA
CDR3aa: CASSAGQGKTEAFF; CDR3nt: TGTGCCAGCAGCGCGGGACAGGGGAAGACTGAAGCTTTCTTT; j_gene: TRBJ1-1; d_gene: TRBD1; v_gene: TRBV9; abundance: many
CDR3aa: CSAILYKFVMNTEAFF; CDR3nt: TGCAGTGCTATACTCTACAAGTTCGTTATGAACACTGAAGCTTTCTTT; j_gene: TRBJ1-1; d_gene: NA; v_gene: TRBV20-1; abundance: NA
CDR3aa: CASSTGTLETQYF; CDR3nt: TGTGCCAGCAGTACAGGGACCTTGGAGACCCAGTACTTC; j_gene: TRBJ2-5; d_gene: NA; v_gene: TRBV27; abundance: NA
CDR3aa: CASTTGRFSNQPQHF; CDR3nt: TGTGCCAGCACCACAGGACGGTTTAGCAATCAGCCCCAGCATTTT; j_gene: TRBJ1-5; d_gene: NA; v_gene: TRBV2; abundance: many
CDR3aa: CSARSGSGGEQYF; CDR3nt: TGCAGTGCTAGATCAGGTAGCGGTGGCGAGCAGTACTTC; j_gene: TRBJ2-7; d_gene: NA; v_gene: TRBV20-1; abundance: few
CDR3aa: CASSQEPSGREETQYF; CDR3nt: TGTGCCAGCAGCCAAGAACCGAGCGGGAGGGAAGAGACCCAGTACTTC; j_gene: TRBJ2-5; d_gene: TRBD2; v_gene: TRBV14; abundance: many